What follows are 32 T cell receptor beta chains derived from one specimen sequenced in a study of CD8+ T cells in alopecia areata. Cells from pooled cutaneous lymph nodes were sorted by CD4, CD8alpha, NKG2D, NKG2ACE and other markers. RNA, once extracted, was reverse transcribed into cDNA for use as the sequencing template. Data came from immunoSEQ multiplex PCR; TCRdb stores just in-frame clones and leaves some out. The repertoire yields roughly 260,000 clones, none seen only once; the top ten contain 0.9% to 1.5%. Sequenced input: CD4+ T cells sorted from a lymph node. The receptors were gathered from a C3H/HeJ mouse with alopecia areata. The mice in this strain carry MHC haplotype H2-k.

On this clone itself: Gene names are mouse gene names. The sequence runs out 4 residues before the end of the CDR3; the remainder is reconstructed from the germline J gene. This CDR3 is also generated by other DNA sequences in the sample. The chain couples TRBV5 to TRBJ2-1, with 7 bases matching TRBD1. Losses at the gene ends were 5 bases for V and 3 bases for J; bases not matched to a gene: 7. The CDR3 covers 15 residues. Germline V gene data show CDR1 as LGHNA and CDR2 as YNLKQL (reference sequence). CDR3 loop: CASSSRTGVYAEQFF. CDR3 DNA (partial): TGTGCCAGCAGCTCACGGACAGGCGTCTATGCT.

On this clone: Mouse gene names apply. The read terminates 4 residues before the CDR3 end, so the remaining end is supplied by the germline J gene. This specimen includes other DNA sequences encoding the same CDR3. The chain couples TRBV13-2 to TRBJ2-4; 11 bases are shared with TRBD2. The germline CDR1 and CDR2 sequences are NNHNN and SYGAGS (reference sequence). J gave up 0 bases and V 5 bases, and 2 bases lay outside the gene matches. This CDR3 comprises 15 residues. CDR3 amino acids: CASGDWGASQNTLYF. The sequenced part of the CDR3 DNA is TGTGCCAGCGGGGACTGGGGGGCTAGTCAAAAC.

This clone came up a few times. The listed genes are named as in mouse. The read gets to within 4 residues of the CDR3 end, and the germline J gene fills in the rest. The chain has TRBV14 and TRBJ2-5; the D gene is possibly TRBD1 (6 bases). From germline, CDR1 is SGHDT and CDR2 FRDEAV. The CDR3 covers 12 residues. The sequenced part of the CDR3 DNA is TGTGCCAGCAGATCAGGGGAGGAC. The encoded protein is CASRSGED. The full CDR3 protein reads CASRSGEDTQYF. The whole variable domain, filled in from reference TRBV14 and TRBJ2-5, reads EAGVTQSPRYAVLQEGQAVSFWCDPISGHDTLYWYQQPRDQGPQLLVYFRDEAVIDNSQLPSDRFSAVRPKGTNSTLKIQSAKQGDTATYLCASRSGEDTQYFGPGTRLLVL.

To note about this clone: Genes and germline come from the mouse. The read halts 4 residues ahead of the CDR3 end, with the missing end drawn from the germline J gene. This sequence joins TRBV5 and TRBJ2-7, with 8 bases fitting TRBD2. The length of the CDR3 is 15 residues. Germline CDR1 is LGHNA and CDR2 is YNLKQL (reference sequence). The CDR3 spells CASSQGLGGLYEQYF. The CDR3 DNA, read in part, is TGTGCCAGCAGCCAAGGGCTGGGGGGCCTATAT.

A few counts support this clone. Gene names and germline refer to mouse. The sequenced fragment ends 4 residues before the CDR3 boundary, so the rest is inferred from the germline J gene. The same CDR3 also results from other DNA sequences found in this sample. J is TRBJ2-7 and V is TRBV19, with D hard to call. Germline V gene data show CDR1 as FNHDT and CDR2 as SITEND (reference sequence). This CDR3 is built from 10 residues. CDR3 sequence: CASSQYEQYF. The sequenced CDR3 bases are TGTGCCAGCAGTCAGTAT.

This clone has a handful of counts. Gene names and germline refer to mouse. The read ends 4 residues shy of where the CDR3 ends; the end is completed using the germline J gene. The chain is built from TRBV1 and TRBJ2-1; 8 bases line up with TRBD2. The CDR3 consists of 15 residues. Germline V gene data show CDR1 as NSQYPW and CDR2 as LRSPGD (reference sequence). J was trimmed by 6 bases and V by 4 bases; bases with no gene match: 8. CDR3 DNA, as far as it was read: TGCACCTGCAGTGGAGAGGGGGGGCGCGGTGCT. This sequence encodes CTCSGEGGRGA. The full CDR3 sequence reads CTCSGEGGRGAEQFF.

This clone was seen a few times. All gene names here are mouse names. CDR3: CASSMQGARNSPLYF. Incomplete CDR3 DNA: TGTGCCAGCAGTATGCAGGGGGCGCGGAATTCGCCC. The chain is built from TRBV19 and TRBJ1-6; 8 nucleotides align to TRBD1. The CDR3 end falls 3 residues outside the read, so it is completed with the germline J gene. TRBJ1-6 is an ORF; its function is uncertain. The CDR3 sequence is 15 residues long. With V trimmed by 2 bases and J by 7 bases, 5 bases remained unmatched. Germline V gene lookup returns CDR1 FNHDT and CDR2 SITEND (reference sequence).

This clone has a handful of counts. Here the gene names and germline are mouse. Other DNA sequences in the same sample also yield this CDR3. Partial CDR3 DNA: TGTGCCAGCAGTGAGAGGGGGGGCGAAGAC. Translating gives CASSERGGED. The entire CDR3 is CASSERGGEDTQYF. This sequence joins TRBV13-3 and TRBJ2-5; TRBD2 matches 8 bases. Read coverage stops 4 residues before the CDR3 terminus; the germline J gene supplies the remainder. Germline values: CDR1 NNHDY, CDR2 SYVADS. The CDR3 covers 14 residues.

To note about this clone: Mouse gene names and germline throughout. The read ends 4 residues early relative to the CDR3; the germline J gene fills the gap. The chain couples TRBV13-2 to TRBJ2-5, with 9 bases identical to TRBD2. V trimming: 0 bases; J trimming: 3 bases; junction bases outside the gene matches: 2. Germline CDR1 is NNHNN and CDR2 is SYGAGS (reference sequence). The CDR3 sequence is 15 residues long. CDR3: CASGDDLGGQDTQYF. Incomplete CDR3 DNA: TGTGCCAGCGGTGATGATCTGGGGGGGCAAGAC.

Worth noting for this clone: The gene names given are mouse names. The read falls 4 residues short of the CDR3 end, and the missing part is taken from the germline J gene. Within the sample, other DNA sequences also encode this same CDR3. The chain carries TRBV19 and TRBJ2-1; D ambiguous. This CDR3 contains 11 residues. The ends were cut back, 2 bases at V and 5 bases at J, with 2 bases in the middle. The germline V gene encodes CDR1 FNHDT and CDR2 SITEND (reference sequence). CDR3 region: CASSIDAEQFF. Incomplete CDR3 DNA: TGTGCCAGCAGTATTGATGCT. Filled out from reference TRBV19 and TRBJ2-1, the complete variable domain reads GGIITQTPKFLIGQEGQKLTLKCQQNFNHDTMYWYRQDSGKGLRLIYYSITENDLQKGDLSEGYDASREKKSSFSLTVTSAQKNEMAVFLCASSIDAEQFFGPGTRLTVL.

A remark on this clone: The genes and germline here are from mouse. Sequencing ends 4 residues short of the CDR3 end; the germline J gene provides the rest. Other nucleotide sequences in the sample specify the same CDR3. The V and J genes are TRBV5 and TRBJ2-7; 8 nucleotides align to TRBD2. Germline V lookup: CDR1 LGHNA, CDR2 YNLKQL (reference sequence). Trimming removed 0 bases from V and 3 bases from J; junction bases left unmatched: 4. The CDR3 spans 15 residues. The covered CDR3 bases are TGTGCCAGCAGCCAAGATAGAACTGGGGGCTAT. This gives the protein CASSQDRTGGY. Given in full, the CDR3 is CASSQDRTGGYEQYF.

To note about this clone: Germline and genes: mouse. Incomplete CDR3 DNA: TGTGCCAGCAGCCAAGAGGGGAGGGGAGCT. Protein sequence: CASSQEGRGA. The whole CDR3 protein reads CASSQEGRGAEQFF. The chain joins TRBV5 to TRBJ2-1; D perhaps matches TRBD1 (5 bases). The CDR3 end falls 4 residues outside the read, so it is completed with the germline J gene. Germline V gene data show CDR1 as LGHNA and CDR2 as YNLKQL (reference sequence). The CDR3 sequence is 14 residues long.

This clone was counted a few times. The gene names given are mouse names. The CDR3 end falls 4 residues outside the read, so it is completed with the germline J gene. The sample carries other DNA sequences with the same CDR3. V gene TRBV31 combines with J gene TRBJ2-3; 7 nucleotides agree with TRBD2. Germline trimming cut 2 bases from V and 1 base from J; bases unmatched to any gene: 3. Germline CDR1 and CDR2: GKSSPN and SITVG. This CDR3 region has 14 residues. CDR3 DNA, as far as it was read: TGTGCCTGGAGTTCTGGGGGAGGTGCAGAA. Its translation: CAWSSGGGAE. The whole CDR3 region reads CAWSSGGGAETLYF. The full variable domain, its missing parts supplied by reference TRBV31 and TRBJ2-3, is AQTIHQWPVAEIKAVGSPLSLGCTIKGKSSPNLYWYWQATGGTLQQLFYSITVGQVESVVQLNLSASRPKDDQFILSTEKLLLSHSGFYLCAWSSGGGAETLYFGSGTRLTVL.

This clone was counted between two and nine times. Mouse names are used for the genes. The DNA ends 4 residues before the CDR3 does, and the rest of the CDR3 is filled in from the germline J gene. The chain has TRBV31 and TRBJ1-2; D might be TRBD1 (5 bases). Trimming took 5 bases from V and 4 from J, leaving 14 bases between them. The CDR3 is 13 amino acids. Germline V gene sequence: CDR1 GKSSPN, CDR2 SITVG. Partial CDR3 DNA: TGTGCCTGGGGACCCCCCAGGGCCTCC. Its translation is CAWGPPRAS. The whole CDR3 region reads CAWGPPRASDYTF.

This clone has a handful of counts. Mouse germline and gene names are used. The read terminates 4 residues before the CDR3 end, so the remaining end is supplied by the germline J gene. The chain has TRBV12-1 and TRBJ2-2, with TRBD2 identical over 10 bases. The CDR3 is 18 residues long. The V and J ends lost 4 bases and 4 bases, in that order; junction bases with no gene match: 14. The germline V gene encodes CDR1 SGHSN and CDR2 HYEKVE. Here the CDR3 reads CASSQTPWGGAGTGQLYF. The sequenced CDR3 bases are TGTGCCAGCTCCCAAACCCCCTGGGGGGGCGCTGGCACCGGG.

This clone was observed a handful of times. All gene names here are mouse names. The read terminates 3 residues before the CDR3 end, so the remaining end is supplied by the germline J gene. This chain links TRBV29 with TRBJ1-6; 7 bases match TRBD1. TRBJ1-6 is recorded as an ORF, its role being uncertain. Germline loops: CDR1 MSHET, CDR2 SYDVDS. V lost 6 bases and J lost 1; bases outside the gene matches: 3. This CDR3 contains 15 residues. The CDR3 protein is CASRLRGSYNSPLYF. Partial CDR3 DNA: TGTGCTAGCAGACTCAGGGGGTCCTATAATTCGCCC.

As to this clone: Gene names are the mouse ones. The DNA ends 4 residues before the CDR3 does, and the rest of the CDR3 is filled in from the germline J gene. V gene TRBV13-1 combines with J gene TRBJ1-2, with 9 bases lining up with TRBD1. Losses at the gene ends were 0 bases for V and 3 bases for J; bases not matched to a gene: 3. The CDR3 contains 15 residues. Germline V CDR1 and CDR2: NSHNY, SYGAGN. CDR3 in amino acids: CASSDAWDRDSDYTF. CDR3 bases read: TGTGCCAGCAGTGATGCCTGGGACAGGGACTCC.

This clone has more than one count but fewer than ten. The germline and genes are mouse ones. With the read ending 4 residues before the CDR3 end, the germline J gene is used to fill in that end. The chain joins TRBV13-1 to TRBJ2-2; 7 bases are shared with TRBD2. V lost 1 base, J lost 0 bases, and 3 bases stayed unmatched. Germline V gene sequence: CDR1 NSHNY, CDR2 SYGAGN. This CDR3 spans 16 amino acids. The sequenced part of the CDR3 DNA is TGTGCCAGCAGTGATCTCCTGGGGGCAAACACCGGG. It specifies CASSDLLGANTG. The whole CDR3 region reads CASSDLLGANTGQLYF.

Of note for this clone: Gene names refer to mouse genes. The CDR3 extends 4 residues past the end of the read, so its final part is completed from the germline J gene. The chain is built from TRBV17 and TRBJ2-5; D is perhaps TRBD2 (7 bases). With 3 bases removed from V and 1 base from J, the gap between germline ends came to 11 bases. The CDR3 loop spans 15 amino acids. The germline V gene has CDR1 MNHDT and CDR2 YYDKIL. This CDR3 is CASSSWGAHQDTQYF. The part of the CDR3 DNA that was read is TGTGCTAGCAGTAGTTGGGGGGCCCACCAAGAC.

A note on this clone: Each gene name is a mouse one. The read halts 4 residues ahead of the CDR3 end, with the missing end drawn from the germline J gene. Other DNA sequences in the sample encode the same CDR3. This chain joins TRBV13-1 and TRBJ2-7; D gene ambiguous. The CDR3 has 12 residues. From germline, CDR1 is NSHNY and CDR2 SYGAGN. CDR3 protein: CASSDAEYEQYF. CDR3 bases read: TGTGCCAGCAGTGATGCAGAATAT.

As concerns this clone: These gene names are mouse names. The CDR3 end lies 4 residues beyond the end of the read and is filled in from the germline J gene. The rearrangement joins TRBV19 to TRBJ2-5; possible D gene TRBD1, 6 bases. The germline V gene has CDR1 FNHDT and CDR2 SITEND (reference sequence). The CDR3 loop spans 16 amino acids. This CDR3 reads CASSIRTALTEDTQYF. The CDR3 DNA, read in part, is TGTGCCAGCAGTATCAGGACAGCCCTAACAGAAGAC.

This clone was observed a few times. Any gene name here is a mouse gene name. The read terminates 4 residues before the CDR3 end, so the remaining end is supplied by the germline J gene. Different DNA sequences within this sample yield the same CDR3. The V call is TRBV13-1, the J call TRBJ2-5, with a tentative D call TRBD1 (5 bases). The CDR3 totals 15 residues. Trimming pared 0 bases from V and 0 bases from J, leaving 8 bases between. Per germline, CDR1 NSHNY and CDR2 SYGAGN. The sequenced part of the CDR3 DNA is TGTGCCAGCAGTGATGCGAGGGGTAACCAAGAC. This codes for CASSDARGNQD. The complete CDR3 sequence is CASSDARGNQDTQYF.

This clone showed up just a few times. Any gene name here is a mouse gene name. The read finishes 4 residues shy of the CDR3 end, and the germline J gene is used to complete it. J is TRBJ1-2 and V is TRBV19, with 10 positions matching TRBD1. Germline loops: CDR1 FNHDT, CDR2 SITEND (reference sequence). The J segment lost 1 base and the V segment lost 0 bases, leaving 6 bases of the junction unmatched. The CDR3 totals 17 residues. Incomplete CDR3 DNA: TGTGCCAGCAGTATAGGCCCCGGGACAGGGGAAAACTCC. Residues: CASSIGPGTGENS. The complete CDR3 reads CASSIGPGTGENSDYTF.

This clone was seen only a few times. Mouse germline and gene names are used. The read ends 4 residues before the CDR3 terminus; that terminus is restored from the germline J gene. At the DNA level, this CDR3 is encoded by other sequences in the same sample as well. The chain links TRBV13-1 to TRBJ1-2, with D tentatively TRBD1 (6 bases). V dropped 5 bases and J dropped 0 bases, with 8 bases sitting between them. The CDR3 is 13 amino acids. Germline lookup yields CDR1 NSHNY and CDR2 SYGAGN. The CDR3 bases that were read are TGTGCCAGCAGCAGGGGTGCAAACTCC. This sequence encodes CASSRGANS. The CDR3 in full is CASSRGANSDYTF.

Concerning this clone itself: Gene names refer to mouse genes. The read halts 4 residues ahead of the CDR3 end, with the missing end drawn from the germline J gene. The chain is built from TRBV13-3 and TRBJ2-1, with TRBD2 identical over 8 bases. Germline CDR1 and CDR2: NNHDY and SYVADS. The CDR3 sequence is 17 residues long. The ends lost 0 bases at V and 0 bases at J; junction bases unmatched: 5. The covered CDR3 bases are TGTGCCAGCAGTGATGTAACTGGGGGAAATAACTATGCT. It encodes CASSDVTGGNNYA. The whole CDR3 protein reads CASSDVTGGNNYAEQFF.

There are a few counts of this clone. Mouse germline and gene names are used. The read terminates 4 residues before the CDR3 end, so the remaining end is supplied by the germline J gene. V and J are TRBV13-1 and TRBJ2-2; 7 bases are a match to TRBD1. V was pared by 3 bases and J by 1 base, with 6 bases of the junction left unmatched. Germline values: CDR1 NSHNY, CDR2 SYGAGN. This CDR3 has 16 amino acids. This chain's CDR3 is CASSGGQRKNTGQLYF. CDR3 DNA, as far as it was read: TGTGCCAGCAGTGGGGGACAGAGAAAAAACACCGGG.

Turning to this clone: Gene names refer to mouse genes. The read falls 4 residues short of the CDR3 end, and the missing part is taken from the germline J gene. This chain joins TRBV5 and TRBJ2-3, with D tentatively TRBD2 (6 bases). V was pared by 1 base and J by 3 bases, with 8 bases between. The CDR3 is 14 residues long. Per germline, CDR1 LGHNA and CDR2 YNLKQL (reference sequence). CDR3 bases read: TGTGCCAGCAGCCAAGCACTGGGAGCAGAA. Amino acid sequence: CASSQALGAE. The full CDR3 protein reads CASSQALGAETLYF.

Details on this clone: Here the gene names and germline are mouse. The read terminates 4 residues before the CDR3 end, so the remaining end is supplied by the germline J gene. V is TRBV5 and J is TRBJ1-1; 8 nucleotides match TRBD1. The germline gives CDR1 LGHNA, CDR2 YNLKQL (reference sequence). This CDR3 region has 14 residues. V gave up 4 bases and J gave up 1 base; unmatched junction bases: 2. CDR3 sequence: CASSLGQGNTEVFF. The sequenced part of the CDR3 DNA is TGTGCCAGCAGCCTCGGACAGGGAAACACA.

Points on this clone: The genes are named according to mouse. The read is 4 residues too short to cover the CDR3 end, so that end is filled in from the germline J gene. J is TRBJ2-1 and V is TRBV12-1; 10 bases map to TRBD2. From germline, CDR1 is SGHSN and CDR2 HYEKVE. The CDR3 runs to 15 residues. With 0 bases clipped from V and 6 bases from J, the junction kept 4 bases outside the gene matches. The covered CDR3 bases are TGTGCCAGCTCTCTCCCTGGGGGGGCGCTTGCT. This codes for CASSLPGGALA. The CDR3, in full, reads CASSLPGGALAEQFF.

Concerning this clone: Gene names are mouse gene names. The read ends 4 residues shy of where the CDR3 ends; the end is completed using the germline J gene. The rearrangement joins TRBV13-1 to TRBJ2-2; 9 bases map to TRBD1. Germline V gives CDR1 NSHNY, CDR2 SYGAGN. This CDR3 spans 16 amino acids. The trim removed 0 bases at V and 4 bases at J, leaving 4 bases unmatched. The CDR3 spells CASSDGRDRVTGQLYF. The CDR3 DNA, read in part, is TGTGCCAGCAGTGATGGCCGGGACAGGGTCACCGGG.

This clone was seen more than once but under ten times. Gene names denote mouse genes. The CDR3 goes on 4 residues after the read ends, and that part is filled in from the germline J gene. This chain joins TRBV13-2 and TRBJ2-4; 10 bases are a match to TRBD2. Germline V CDR1 and CDR2: NNHNN, SYGAGS (reference sequence). V was clipped by 1 base and J by 3 bases; unmatched bases: 2. The CDR3 runs 15 residues. Partial CDR3 DNA: TGTGCCAGCGGTGATCTGGGGGGGCACCAAAAC. This codes for CASGDLGGHQN. The entire CDR3 is CASGDLGGHQNTLYF.

This clone was picked up a small number of times. Each gene name is a mouse one. The read ends 4 residues early relative to the CDR3; the germline J gene fills the gap. Other nucleotide sequences in the sample specify the same CDR3. J is TRBJ2-1 and V is TRBV13-2; 10 bases fit TRBD2. The CDR3 runs to 14 residues. Trimming cost V 2 bases and J 4 bases; bases outside gene matches: 0. CDR1 and CDR2 from the germline V gene are NNHNN and SYGAGS (reference sequence). The DNA read from the CDR3 is TGTGCCAGCGGTGAGACTGGGGGGTATGCT. Its translation is CASGETGGYA. The full CDR3 protein is CASGETGGYAEQFF.